The next 22 T cell receptor beta chains were all read from a single sample in a study of breast tumors, draining lymph nodes, adjacent tissues. TCRdb reprocessed the multiplex PCR reads with MiXCR, giving one entry per CDR3 protein. The top ten clones hold 4.3% of a sample with 150,000 to 200,000 distinct CDR3 sequences, approximately 30% of them seen once. The lymph nodes were axillary draining lymph nodes from breast cancer patients. Sample: axillary lymph node tissue. These receptor sequences come from a female donor with breast cancer. Some clones in this sample may be carry-over from other donors' samples.

This clonotype was counted ten times or more. The chain carries TRBV30 and TRBJ2-1; no definite D call. CDR3 size: 15 residues. Deletions cut 0 bases from V and 4 bases from J, with 13 bases between. CDR1 GTSNPN and CDR2 SVGIG come from the germline V gene (reference sequence). The CDR3 region has the DNA TGTGCCTGGAGTGTACCCTCTGGTGGGTACAATGAGCAGTTCTTC. Translating it yields CAWSVPSGGYNEQFF.

This clonotype has ten or more counts. The rearrangement uses TRBV11-1 and TRBJ2-1; 14 bases match TRBD2. This CDR3 has 16 residues. Losses at the gene ends were 3 bases for V and 7 bases for J; bases not matched to a gene: 5. Germline CDR1 reads SGHAT; CDR2 reads FQDESV (reference sequence). The CDR3 sequence: CASSFGTSGGRNEQFF. CDR3 DNA: TGTGCCAGCAGCTTTGGGACTAGCGGGGGCCGAAATGAGCAGTTCTTC. Based on the CDR3 plus reference TRBV11-1 and TRBJ2-1, the full variable domain is EAEVAQSPRYKITEKSQAVAFWCDPISGHATLYWYRQILGQGPELLVQFQDESVVDDSQLPKDRFSAERLKGVDSTLKIQPAELGDSAMYLCASSFGTSGGRNEQFFGPGTRLTVL.

There are many counts of this clonotype. The chain joins TRBV11-2 to TRBJ2-7, with D possibly matching TRBD2 (5 bases). This CDR3 is 13 amino acids long. The germline gives CDR1 SGHAT, CDR2 FQNNGV. V lost 3 bases, J lost 2 bases, and 8 bases lay in between. The CDR3 region has the DNA TGTGCCAGCAGCTTTGGGCGGGCCTACGAGCAGTACTTC. Its protein product is CASSFGRAYEQYF.

This clonotype was observed a few times. CDR3 in amino acids: CSARDLLPRTGGVEQFF. CDR3 DNA sequence: TGCAGTGCTAGAGATTTGCTCCCCCGTACGGGGGGGGTTGAGCAGTTCTTC. The chain joins TRBV20-1 to TRBJ2-1, with 8 bases matching TRBD2. The CDR3 consists of 17 residues. V shed 0 bases and J 9 bases; nucleotides not matched to a gene: 16. Germline V gene lookup returns CDR1 DFQATT and CDR2 SNEGSKA (reference sequence).

In the case of this clonotype: An end of the junction differs from the germline gene, which may be a read error. The chain carries TRBV5-1 and TRBJ2-6; possible D gene TRBD1, 5 bases. CDR1 SGHRS and CDR2 YFSETQ come from the germline V gene. CDR3 length: 15 amino acids. The CDR3 sequence is CASSPECSGADVLTF. The CDR3 nucleotides are TGCGCCAGCAGCCCCGAGTGCTCTGGGGCCGACGTCCTGACTTTC.

This clonotype was seen ten or more times. V gene TRBV20-1 combines with J gene TRBJ2-3; 9 nucleotides match TRBD2. Germline assignment: CDR1 DFQATT and CDR2 SNEGSKA (reference sequence). The V gene end was trimmed by 0 bases and the J gene end by 5 bases; junction bases not matched to a gene: 12. The CDR3 has 17 residues. The CDR3 reads CSARDNAAGGFGDTQYF. The CDR3 DNA is TGCAGTGCTAGAGATAACGCCGCGGGAGGGTTTGGAGATACGCAGTATTTT.

In this sample, this clonotype turned up many times. V and J are TRBV5-6 and TRBJ2-3; the match to TRBD1 covers 7 bases. This CDR3 is 15 amino acids long. Trimming took 1 base from V and 3 from J; bases not matched to a gene: 5. From germline, CDR1 is SGHDT and CDR2 YYEEEE. CDR3 region: CASSLTTGWTDTQYF. The CDR3, as DNA: TGTGCCAGCAGCTTGACGACAGGGTGGACAGATACGCAGTATTTT.

The chain couples TRBV7-2 to TRBJ1-6; D might be TRBD1 (5 bases). The V gene lost 6 bases and the J gene lost 10 bases, with 10 bases spanning the gap. CDR3 length: 12 amino acids. Germline CDR1 reads SGHTA; CDR2 reads FQGNSA. This chain's CDR3 is CASRKGESPLHF. Written as DNA, the CDR3 is TGTGCCAGCAGAAAAGGGGAATCACCCCTCCACTTT.

This clonotype was recorded many times. The chain combines TRBV7-2 with TRBJ2-1; a possible D gene is TRBD2 (6 bases). The germline V and J ends were trimmed by 3 bases and 8 bases, with 20 bases remaining between them. Germline V lookup: CDR1 SGHTA, CDR2 FQGNSA. This CDR3 is 16 amino acids long. CDR3 sequence: CASSFRGGAGSYEQFF. The CDR3 bases are TGTGCCAGCAGCTTCCGAGGAGGGGCGGGCTCCTATGAGCAGTTCTTC.

This clonotype was picked up a small number of times. The gene calls are TRBV4-1 and TRBJ1-1, with 7 nucleotides matching TRBD1. This CDR3 region has 11 residues. V lost 11 bases, J lost 3 bases, and 3 bases stayed unmatched. Germline CDR1 is MGHRA and CDR2 is YSYEKL. The DNA for the CDR3 is TGCGCCTCAGGGGGGGACACTGAAGCTTTCTTT. Translation gives CASGGDTEAFF.

This clonotype has at least ten counts. The chain employs TRBV5-8 and TRBJ2-3; 14 bases match TRBD2. Germline V gene lookup returns CDR1 SGHTS and CDR2 YDEGEE. J was trimmed by 10 bases and V by 0 bases; bases with no gene match: 4. CDR3 size: 15 residues. CDR3 nucleotide sequence: TGTGCCAGCAGCTTGGGCGGACTAGCGGGGGGATCGCAGTATTTT. Amino acids: CASSLGGLAGGSQYF. Filled out from reference TRBV5-8 and TRBJ2-3, the complete variable domain reads EAGVTQSPTHLIKTRGQQATLRCSPISGHTSVYWYQQALGLGLQFLLWYDEGEERNRGNFPPRFSGRQFPNYSSELNVNALELEDSALYLCASSLGGLAGGSQYFGPGTRLTVL.

The genes are TRBV6-2 or TRBV6-3 and TRBJ1-4; D not resolved. The CDR3 is 15 residues long. Trimming took 7 bases from V and 6 from J, leaving 18 bases between them. Germline V gene data show CDR1 as MNHEY and CDR2 as SVGEGT. The CDR3 reads CASKPPGRQDEKLFF. In DNA form, the CDR3 reads TGTGCCAGCAAGCCTCCCGGACGCCAGGATGAAAAACTGTTTTTT.

This clonotype came up many times. V usage is TRBV6-6 and J usage is TRBJ1-2, with D unclear. The CDR3 consists of 11 residues. Trimming stripped 5 bases from V and 10 bases from J, with 11 bases between. The V gene's germline CDR1 is MNHNY and CDR2 SVGAGI (reference sequence). CDR3 sequence: CASSPDTIYTF. The CDR3 DNA is TGTGCCAGCAGTCCCGACACCATCTACACCTTC.

As to this clonotype: Just one base apart from a much larger clone, this may be a read error. It is likely a read error, because the conserved phenylalanine at the end of the CDR3 is missing. V gene TRBV9 combines with J gene TRBJ2-1, with 10 bases that match TRBD2. V shed 7 bases and J 4 bases; nucleotides not matched to a gene: 2. This CDR3 is 13 amino acids long. Germline CDR1 SGDLS, CDR2 YYNGEE. CDR3 coding DNA: TGTGCCAGCGGTAGCGGGGGGTACAATGAGCAGTTCTCC. It translates to CASGSGGYNEQFS.

A word on this clonotype: This likely comes from a read error, as the CDR3 has no conserved phenylalanine or tryptophan at its end. For the CDR3, the DNA is TGTGCCAGCAGCCCCTCGACAGGGCGAGGGACCCAGTACCTC. This codes for CASSPSTGRGTQYL. The rearrangement uses TRBV7-3 and TRBJ2-5; 7 nucleotides align to TRBD1. CDR3 length: 14 amino acids. Per the germline V gene, CDR1 is SGHTA and CDR2 is FQGTGA. The trim removed 5 bases at V and 7 bases at J, leaving 10 bases unmatched.

The chain couples TRBV5-1 to TRBJ2-2; D ambiguous. The CDR3 sequence is 13 residues long. CDR1 is SGHRS, CDR2 YFSETQ, per germline. Deletions cut 0 bases from V and 4 bases from J, with 4 bases between. The CDR3 DNA reads as TGCGCCAGCAGCTTGGGTCCCACCGGGGAGCTGTTTTTT. This codes for CASSLGPTGELFF.

In its sample, this clonotype was seen many times. The chain carries TRBV30 and TRBJ1-3, with 7 positions matching TRBD1. The CDR3 spans 16 residues. J lost 3 bases, V lost 0 bases, and 8 bases had no gene match. CDR1 is GTSNPN, CDR2 SVGIG, per germline (reference sequence). The CDR3 nucleotides read TGTGCCTGGAGTGTACGGCAGGGGGTAATTGGAAACACCATATATTTT. This encodes CAWSVRQGVIGNTIYF.

The gene calls are TRBV29-1 and TRBJ2-3, with 9 bases fitting TRBD2. Trimming took 3 bases from V and 4 from J; bases not matched to a gene: 2. Germline V gene data show CDR1 as SQVTM and CDR2 as ANQGSEA. This CDR3 is built from 13 residues. The CDR3 loop reads CSVEREGSDTQYF. CDR3 sequence (DNA): TGCAGCGTTGAGCGGGAGGGTTCAGATACGCAGTATTTT.

This clonotype occurred many times. The chain is built from TRBV2 and TRBJ2-7, with D perhaps matching TRBD1 or TRBD2 (7 bases each). CDR1 is SNHLY and CDR2 is FYNNEI in the germline V gene. V was clipped by 4 bases and J by 7 bases, with 17 bases between them. This CDR3 is built from 14 residues. CDR3 loop: CASSVGRGRGEQYF. The CDR3 DNA follows: TGTGCCAGCAGTGTGGGGAGGGGGCGAGGGGAGCAGTACTTC.

The chain has TRBV15 and TRBJ2-3; 8 bases match TRBD2. CDR3 size: 16 residues. J lost 4 bases, V lost 2 bases, and 8 bases had no gene match. Germline values: CDR1 LNHNV, CDR2 YYDKDF (reference sequence). The CDR3 coding sequence is TGTGCCACCAGCAGACGCCCGGGGGGGCCCTCAGATACGCAGTATTTT. Its translation: CATSRRPGGPSDTQYF.

This clonotype appeared many times. The V and J genes are TRBV11-3 and TRBJ2-2; 13 positions match TRBD2. Trimming took 5 bases from V and 5 from J; bases not matched to a gene: 2. This CDR3 region has 15 residues. The germline V gene has CDR1 SGHNT and CDR2 YENEEA. The CDR3 protein is CASSKGLAGTGELFF. The DNA for the CDR3 is TGTGCCAGCAGCAAGGGACTAGCGGGAACCGGGGAGCTGTTTTTT.

Many counts were recorded for this clonotype. V usage is TRBV7-2 and J usage is TRBJ2-1; D gene uncertain. The CDR3 extends over 11 amino acids. V lost 2 bases, J lost 7 bases, and 3 bases lay in between. The germline gives CDR1 SGHTA, CDR2 FQGNSA. The CDR3 loop reads CASSLFNEQFF. CDR3 sequence (DNA): TGTGCCAGCAGCTTATTTAATGAGCAGTTCTTC.